Listed here is a single TCR beta chain. This clone was seen a few times. It has no known antigen specificity. No per-base quality is available; no much larger clone lies one base away. V loses 2 bases of germline sequence and J loses 3 bases, and the interval between the two ends is 13 bases. Via the germline V gene, CDR1 is MGHRA and CDR2 YSYEKL. Reading from cysteine to phenylalanine, the CDR3 counts 15 amino acids. The kept DNA is CDR3 alone, 45 bases in frame from the first base. At diagnosis, tumor, uninvolved tumor-adjacent lung and peripheral blood were collected and then preserved as a mix of FFPE and fresh-frozen material. For TCR repertoire profiling, the blood samples were analyzed as peripheral blood mononuclear cells. TCR beta CDR3 regions were sequenced from DNA using the immunoSEQ Assay. The study's own analysis went as follows. To compute T cell density, TCR beta template counts were normalized to usable DNA, which was estimated by amplifying housekeeping genes. The preseqR package was used to estimate richness by extrapolating to 400,000 templates for PBMC samples and to 120,000 templates for tissue samples. Clonality was defined as one minus Pielou's evenness. Differential abundance testing on productive amino-acid clonotypes, with a minimum total count of 5 and an alpha of 0.1, was used to identify tissue-enriched TCRs. Repertoire overlap between compartments was quantified with the Jaccard Index and Morisita Overlap Index. GLIPH clustered TCR beta CDR3s with public tetramer-defined viral CDR3s; viral motifs required at least three viral sequences plus V-gene enrichment. TCRdb stores this immuneACCESS table with in-frame sequences only. Part of the clones is absent; in the studies checked, under half of the shortfall reflects unresolved V genes, and no reason is known for the rest. From that table come the V and J calls and clone size; the DNA was used to work out D and trimming. The sample data list fewer than 90,000 clones, and about three quarters of these were observed just once. Roughly 19% of the sample is in the top ten clones.

The data belong to a study of T cells in localized non-small cell lung cancer (TCRdb year 2020). Background for the entire study: T cell repertoires of about 240 early-stage NSCLC patients were analyzed, with tumors being compared against uninvolved tumor-adjacent lungs. The cohort comprised approximately 240 treatment-naïve NSCLC patients with resected, localized lung tumors. A mean age of roughly 64 years was recorded for the NSCLC patients, of whom under 150 were male and about a hundred were female.

Findings and caveats that apply to the study as a whole: Because multi-region tumor sequencing was not performed, intratumor heterogeneity could not be ruled out. Uninvolved tumor-adjacent lung showed the highest T cell clonality, higher than tumor, which suggests more focused antigenic responses in the uninvolved tumor-adjacent lung. Higher T cell density in blood was associated with longer overall survival, whereas higher clonality in adjacent lung was associated with shorter survival. Because of the exploratory design, TCR variables were selected using unadjusted p-values without false-discovery rate correction. A median of roughly 58 of the top 100 tumor clones were detected in paired uninvolved adjacent lung, and 28 of these tumor clones were also found among the top 100 clones of the paired uninvolved adjacent lung.

The chain is encoded by TRBV4-1 joined to TRBJ1-1; perhaps TRBD1 is the D gene, with 5 bases matching. The receptor was isolated from a man aged 40-75 years with stage II squamous cell lung carcinoma. The sample in question was PBMCs, obtained before any cancer treatment. The DNA is TGCGCCAGCAGCCAAAGCGGACAAGGAGACACTGAAGCTTTCTTT. Its protein reads: CASSQSGQGDTEAFF.